One sample yielded the 16 T cell receptor beta chains listed below, sequenced in a study of blood T cell repertoires in COVID-19. Repertoires were generated with immunoSEQ multiplex PCR, while TCRdb's copy carries only in-frame clones and drops some. The sample lists fewer than 150,000 clones, 90% occurring once. Sequencing was done on a sample of peripheral blood. The receptor source for this set is a woman in her sixties with COVID-19, enrolled during active disease.

This chain joins TRBV7-2 and TRBJ1-4; no definite D call. Trimming removed 6 bases from V and 10 bases from J, with 12 bases in between. Germline values: CDR1 SGHTA, CDR2 FQGNSA. The CDR3 spans 12 residues. The CDR3 spells CASRGGGSKLFF. In DNA form, the CDR3 reads TGTGCCAGCAGGGGAGGTGGTTCAAAACTGTTTTTT.

The V call is TRBV1, the J call TRBJ2-7; the table names TRBD2, a call not compared with the DNA. TRBV1 is described as a pseudogene. The CDR3 contains 15 residues. CDR3 bases: TGCACCAGCAGCTGTACTAGCGGGGGACCATACGAGCAGTACTTC. Translating gives CTSSCTSGGPYEQYF.

Written as DNA, the CDR3 is TGTGCCAGCAGCTTAGCCCAGGACAGGGTTGGCTACACCTTC. Its protein is CASSLAQDRVGYTF. The chain combines TRBV11-2 with TRBJ1-2, with 8 bases aligning to TRBD1. The CDR3 sequence is 14 residues long. J lost 7 bases, V lost 1 base, and 5 bases had no gene match. Germline-derived CDR1 and CDR2 are SGHAT and FQNNGV. Looking up the rest from reference TRBV11-2 and TRBJ1-2 gives the full variable domain: EAGVAQSPRYKIIEKRQSVAFWCNPISGHATLYWYQQILGQGPKLLIQFQNNGVVDDSQLPKDRFSAERLKGVDSTLKIQPAKLEDSAVYLCASSLAQDRVGYTFGSGTRLTVV.

The chain couples TRBV19 to TRBJ2-3; the match to TRBD1 covers 10 bases. The germline CDR1 and CDR2 sequences are LNHDA and SQIVND (reference sequence). The CDR3 runs to 14 residues. V lost 8 bases to trimming and J lost 5 bases; unmatched junction nucleotides: 7. The CDR3 nucleotides are TGTGCCAGTTCGCGGGACAGGGGCATAGATACGCAGTATTTT. It is translated as CASSRDRGIDTQYF.

V usage is TRBV5-1 and J usage is TRBJ1-2; D is ambiguous. Germline V gene data show CDR1 as SGHRS and CDR2 as YFSETQ. V was cut by 4 bases and J by 4 bases, with 17 bases left in between. This CDR3 contains 15 residues. The CDR3 loop is CASSEGHAGSYGYTF. DNA for the CDR3: TGCGCCAGCAGCGAGGGCCACGCCGGGAGCTATGGCTACACCTTC.

This clone was found a few times. The chain employs TRBV27 and TRBJ1-1, with 8 positions matching TRBD1. The CDR3 loop spans 15 amino acids. Looked up from germline, CDR1 is MNHEY and CDR2 is SMNVEV (reference sequence). Trimming cost V 3 bases and J 5 bases; bases outside gene matches: 8. The CDR3 here is CASSLQGAFGTEAFF. The DNA of the CDR3 is TGTGCCAGCAGTTTGCAGGGGGCTTTTGGAACTGAAGCTTTCTTT.

The chain links TRBV6-6 to TRBJ1-2; 7 bases map to TRBD1. The V segment lost 6 bases and the J segment 4 bases; nucleotides outside the gene matches: 11. Per the germline V gene, CDR1 is MNHNY and CDR2 is SVGAGI (reference sequence). The CDR3 runs to 15 residues. CDR3: CASSPIPTGPYGYTF. The CDR3 bases are TGTGCCAGCAGCCCGATCCCGACAGGGCCCTATGGCTACACCTTC.

The CDR3 reads CASSIATGGGTFGYTF. CDR3 coding DNA: TGTGCCAGTAGTATAGCCACGGGCGGGGGGACCTTCGGCTACACCTTC. The rearrangement uses TRBV19 and TRBJ1-2, with a possible D match to TRBD1 (5 bases). Germline assignment: CDR1 LNHDA and CDR2 SQIVND (reference sequence). The CDR3 runs to 16 residues. The V end lost 1 base, the J end lost 8 bases, and 20 bases lay between the germline ends.

This clone was detected only a few times. V and J are TRBV6-4 and TRBJ1-2; D not resolved. Germline loops: CDR1 MRHNA, CDR2 SNTAGT. V dropped 5 bases and J dropped 0 bases, with 10 bases sitting between them. The CDR3 runs to 14 residues. The CDR3 loop reads CASSLSAANYGYTF. As DNA, the CDR3 is TGTGCCAGCAGTTTAAGTGCGGCTAACTATGGCTACACCTTC.

This clone appeared a single time. The chain recombines TRBV9 with TRBJ2-3; D might be TRBD2 (5 bases). The CDR3 is 16 amino acids. In germline, CDR1 is SGDLS, CDR2 YYNGEE. Trimming stripped 4 bases from V and 2 bases from J, with 17 bases between. This chain's CDR3 is CASSPRTGDPTDTQYF. The CDR3 DNA follows: TGTGCCAGCAGCCCCCGGACTGGAGATCCCACAGATACGCAGTATTTT.

The J gene is TRBJ2-1, the V gene TRBV7-6; 8 bases align to TRBD2. Germline V lookup: CDR1 SGHVS, CDR2 FNYEAQ. The V segment lost 2 bases and the J segment 7 bases; nucleotides outside the gene matches: 7. CDR3 length: 15 residues. DNA of the CDR3: TGTGCCAGCAGCTTAACCCCGGGACTAGGAAATGAGCAGTTCTTC. Translating gives CASSLTPGLGNEQFF. Variable domain in full (rest from reference TRBV7-6 and TRBJ2-1): GAGVSQSPRYKVTKRGQDVALRCDPISGHVSLYWYRQALGQGPEFLTYFNYEAQQDKSGLPNDRFSAERPEGSISTLTIQRTEQRDSAMYRCASSLTPGLGNEQFFGPGTRLTVL.

V usage is TRBV15 and J usage is TRBJ2-7; 7 bases fit TRBD2. Germline V gene sequence: CDR1 LNHNV, CDR2 YYDKDF (reference sequence). V gave up 1 base and J gave up 4 bases; unmatched junction bases: 10. The CDR3 runs 16 residues. The CDR3 protein is CATSRGGLLTTYEQYF. The CDR3 nucleotides read TGTGCCACCAGCAGAGGGGGACTACTAACAACTTACGAGCAGTACTTC. The variable domain in full, completed from reference TRBV15 and TRBJ2-7, reads DAMVIQNPRYQVTQFGKPVTLSCSQTLNHNVMYWYQQKSSQAPKLLFHYYDKDFNNEADTPDNFQSRRPNTSFCFLDIRSPGLGDTAMYLCATSRGGLLTTYEQYFGPGTRLTVT.

V usage is TRBV5-1 and J usage is TRBJ2-3; D possibly corresponds to TRBD1 (5 bases). CDR3 size: 16 residues. Trimming took off 2 bases at V and 0 bases at J, with 13 bases between the two ends. The germline V gene has CDR1 SGHRS and CDR2 YFSETQ. CDR3 DNA sequence: TGCGCCAGCAGCTTAGGGCAGGGTTTTAGCACAGATACGCAGTATTTT. Its translation is CASSLGQGFSTDTQYF. Supplemented by reference TRBV5-1 and TRBJ2-3, the full variable domain reads KAGVTQTPRYLIKTRGQQVTLSCSPISGHRSVSWYQQTPGQGLQFLFEYFSETQRNKGNFPGRFSGRQFSNSRSEMNVSTLELGDSALYLCASSLGQGFSTDTQYFGPGTRLTVL.

V usage is TRBV6-6 and J usage is TRBJ1-2; D possibly corresponds to TRBD1 (5 bases). This CDR3 spans 14 amino acids. Germline-derived CDR1 and CDR2 are MNHNY and SVGAGI (reference sequence). V was cut by 2 bases and J by 6 bases, with 13 bases left in between. The CDR3 DNA sequence: TGTGCCAGCAGTTACGGCGGGGCCAGGGATGGCTACACCTTC. As protein: CASSYGGARDGYTF.

This clone appeared once. The chain employs TRBV5-1 and TRBJ1-2, with 7 bases aligning to TRBD1. The J segment lost 4 bases and the V segment lost 0 bases, leaving 9 bases of the junction unmatched. The CDR3 extends over 16 amino acids. Germline CDR1 reads SGHRS; CDR2 reads YFSETQ. The chain's CDR3 is CASSLAGQNLGYGYTF. Written as DNA, the CDR3 is TGCGCCAGCAGCTTGGCGGGACAGAACCTTGGCTATGGCTACACCTTC. The full variable domain, with the rest looked up from reference TRBV5-1 and TRBJ1-2, is KAGVTQTPRYLIKTRGQQVTLSCSPISGHRSVSWYQQTPGQGLQFLFEYFSETQRNKGNFPGRFSGRQFSNSRSEMNVSTLELGDSALYLCASSLAGQNLGYGYTFGSGTRLTVV.

A few counts support this clone. The DNA for the CDR3 is TGTGCCAGCAGCCTGGGACTAGCGGGGTTGGAGACCCAGTACTTC. It codes for CASSLGLAGLETQYF. J is TRBJ2-5 and V is TRBV9, with 13 positions matching TRBD2. Germline-derived CDR1 and CDR2 are SGDLS and YYNGEE. Germline trimming cut 4 bases from V and 5 bases from J; bases unmatched to any gene: 5. This CDR3 has 15 residues.